This T cell receptor beta chain originates from a study of molecular identifiers for immune sequencing clone quantification. Naive CD8 libraries were made from around 18,000 to 910,000 sorted cells, and they used 10%, 30% or 50% RNA. TCRdb called the PCR reads again in MiXCR, with one record for every CDR3 protein. This sample has over 70,000 distinct CDR3 sequences; around a quarter occur once, and the top ten carry 0.78%. This CDR3 has 14 residues. Looked up from germline, CDR1 is SGDLS and CDR2 is YYNGEE. V shed 0 bases and J 6 bases; nucleotides not matched to a gene: 1. This clonotype was seen a few times.

The chain carries TRBV9 and TRBJ1-1, with 11 bases aligning to TRBD1. Sequenced input: naive CD8+ T cells from blood, with Jurkat cell RNA spiked in. Subset in this sample: FACS-sorted CD8+CD4-CCR7+CD45RA+ naive T cells. The source is a human donor in good health. Some libraries in this study had Jurkat cell RNA spiked in. The CDR3 spells CASSVVGQGAEAFF. In DNA form, the CDR3 reads TGTGCCAGCAGCGTAGTGGGACAGGGGGCTGAAGCTTTCTTT.